The 3 T cell receptor beta chains in this list originate from one sample, sequenced in a study of blood T cell repertoires in COVID-19. The data were produced by immunoSEQ multiplex PCR, yet TCRdb's version contains in-frame clones alone and is incomplete. The repertoire holds more than 95,000 clones, with more than 80% as singletons. The sample was peripheral blood. The source of these receptors is a woman aged 70-85 years with acute or convalescent COVID-19.

A single count supports this clone. The chain couples TRBV19 to TRBJ2-3; a weak D match, TRBD1 (6 bases). The germline V and J ends were trimmed by 7 bases and 2 bases, with 13 bases remaining between them. Germline CDR1 reads LNHDA; CDR2 reads SQIVND (reference sequence). This CDR3 contains 14 residues. The CDR3 loop reads CASTRGTHTDTQYF. In nucleotides, the CDR3 is TGTGCCAGTACGAGGGGGACCCACACAGATACGCAGTATTTT.

This chain joins TRBV2 and TRBJ1-1; 7 bases align to TRBD1. Unmatched junction bases numbered 7, after V lost 6 bases and J lost 3 bases. Germline CDR1 SNHLY, CDR2 FYNNEI. The CDR3 is 14 residues long. The CDR3 sequence is CASSDRESYTEAFF. The CDR3 DNA reads as TGTGCCAGCAGCGACAGGGAGTCCTACACTGAAGCTTTCTTT.

The chain uses TRBV6-1 and TRBJ1-1, with D possibly being TRBD1 (6 bases). The V gene's germline CDR1 is MNHNS and CDR2 SASEGT. Trimming stripped 2 bases from V and 1 base from J, with 11 bases between. The CDR3 has 15 residues. CDR3 sequence reads: CASSEIGGSNTEAFF. The CDR3 DNA sequence: TGTGCCAGCAGTGAAATAGGGGGATCGAACACTGAAGCTTTCTTT.